The 27 T cell receptor beta chains below all came from one sample that was sequenced in a study of beta chain features in type 1 diabetes. Findings and caveats of the study: Moderately but significantly shorter TCRB CDR3s were found in Type 1 diabetes patients in all four CD4+ subsets.

Their antigens remain unidentified. Isolated RNA was reverse transcribed in full, so expressed TCRB transcripts were sequenced. Clones were sequenced by immunoSEQ multiplex PCR, and TCRdb holds only the in-frame ones, with some missing. The sample includes about 270,000 clones, around an eighth of them seen just once. Sequencing input: naive CD4+ T cells from blood. The source is a young man with type 1 diabetes.

The genes are TRBV15 and TRBJ1-1; D might be TRBD1 (6 bases). Trimming removed 5 bases at V and 2 bases at J, with 21 bases between. CDR1 is LNHNV and CDR2 is YYDKDF in the germline V gene (reference sequence). This CDR3 is 17 amino acids long. This CDR3 reads CATSVGYGPTGNTEAFF. The CDR3 region has the DNA TGTGCCACCAGCGTCGGTTACGGGCCGACAGGTAACACTGAAGCTTTCTTT. Together with reference TRBV15 and TRBJ1-1, the CDR3 gives the full variable domain: DAMVIQNPRYQVTQFGKPVTLSCSQTLNHNVMYWYQQKSSQAPKLLFHYYDKDFNNEADTPDNFQSRRPNTSFCFLDIRSPGLGDTAMYLCATSVGYGPTGNTEAFFGQGTRLTVV.

V usage is TRBV6-4 and J usage is TRBJ1-1, with TRBD1 identical over 10 bases. The CDR3 runs to 14 residues. V trimming: 0 bases; J trimming: 11 bases; junction bases outside the gene matches: 6. Germline CDR1 MRHNA, CDR2 SNTAGT. CDR3 in amino acids: CASSDSPGQGLAFF. The DNA of the CDR3 is TGTGCCAGCAGTGACTCACCGGGACAGGGGTTGGCTTTCTTT.

The chain carries TRBV28 and TRBJ2-7, with a tentative D call TRBD1 (6 bases). Trimming cost V 2 bases and J 3 bases, with 14 bases left between them. The CDR3 is 15 amino acids. Germline V CDR1 and CDR2: MDHEN, SYDVKM. The CDR3 region has the DNA TGTGCCAGCAGTTTAACAGGGAGTGCCCGCTACGAGCAGTACTTC. This translates into CASSLTGSARYEQYF.

The rearrangement joins TRBV7-8 to TRBJ1-1; 8 bases match TRBD1. V lost 5 bases, J lost 10 bases, and 12 bases stayed unmatched. The CDR3 has 14 amino acids. Germline assignment: CDR1 SGHVS and CDR2 FQNEAQ. The CDR3 region has the DNA TGTGCCAGCAGCATAGACGTGACAGGGGCTGGAGCTTTCTTT. The encoded protein is CASSIDVTGAGAFF.

The J gene is TRBJ1-5, the V gene TRBV2; TRBD1 matches at 7 bases. Losses at the gene ends were 4 bases for V and 6 bases for J; bases not matched to a gene: 9. Germline V gene lookup returns CDR1 SNHLY and CDR2 FYNNEI. The CDR3 sequence is 15 residues long. Here the CDR3 reads CASSGTGTEGQPQHF. CDR3 nucleotides: TGTGCCAGCAGTGGCACCGGGACAGAGGGTCAGCCCCAGCATTTT. Combining the CDR3 with reference TRBV2 and TRBJ1-5 gives the whole variable domain EPEVTQTPSHQVTQMGQEVILRCVPISNHLYFYWYRQILGQKVEFLVSFYNNEISEKSEIFDDQFSVERPDGSNFTLKIRSTKLEDSAMYFCASSGTGTEGQPQHFGDGTRLSIL.

This clone turned up a few times. V is TRBV7-6 and J is TRBJ1-5; the D is unclear. The germline CDR1 and CDR2 sequences are SGHVS and FNYEAQ. The CDR3 is 15 residues long. V was clipped by 1 base and J by 0 bases, with 7 bases between them. CDR3 nucleotides: TGTGCCAGCAGCTTAGTTCGAGTTAGCAATCAGCCCCAGCATTTT. Translation gives CASSLVRVSNQPQHF.

This chain uses TRBV29-1 with TRBJ1-4; perhaps TRBD1 as D (5 bases). CDR3 size: 12 residues. The V and J ends lost 4 bases and 8 bases respectively, with 11 bases between them. In germline, CDR1 is SQVTM, CDR2 ANQGSEA. The CDR3 DNA sequence: TGCAGCGTTGTTCAGGGTGACGAAAAACTGTTTTTT. This sequence encodes CSVVQGDEKLFF.

This clone was seen only a few times. This sequence joins TRBV30 and TRBJ1-4; D unclear. V dropped 3 bases and J dropped 4 bases, with 3 bases sitting between them. This CDR3 is built from 11 residues. From germline, CDR1 is GTSNPN and CDR2 SVGIG (reference sequence). The DNA of the CDR3 is TGTGCCTGGAGCCTTAATGAAAAACTGTTTTTT. Translated, it gives CAWSLNEKLFF.

A few counts support this clone. V gene TRBV28 combines with J gene TRBJ2-4, with 8 bases that match TRBD2. The length of the CDR3 is 17 residues. Germline V gene lookup returns CDR1 MDHEN and CDR2 SYDVKM. V lost 4 bases and J lost 7; bases outside the gene matches: 15. The CDR3 loop reads CASSWVGDGRARNIQYF. In DNA form, the CDR3 reads TGTGCCAGCAGTTGGGTTGGTGACGGGAGGGCCCGGAACATTCAGTACTTC.

The chain recombines TRBV19 with TRBJ2-2, with 7 bases matching TRBD1. The length of the CDR3 is 15 residues. Trimming at V came to 5 bases and at J to 5 bases, leaving 8 bases not matched to a gene. CDR1 LNHDA and CDR2 SQIVND come from the germline V gene (reference sequence). The CDR3 nucleotides read TGTGCCAGTAGTTCTCGGACAGGACCAACCGGGGAGCTGTTTTTT. Amino acids: CASSSRTGPTGELFF.

The chain has TRBV4-2 and TRBJ2-7; TRBD2 matches at 14 bases. CDR3 length equals 17 residues. With V trimmed by 2 bases and J by 3 bases, 6 bases remained unmatched. Germline V gene lookup returns CDR1 LGHNA and CDR2 YNFKEQ. CDR3 loop: CASSQQTSGRAVYEQYF. CDR3 nucleotide sequence: TGTGCCAGCAGCCAACAGACTAGCGGGAGGGCCGTCTACGAGCAGTACTTC.

This clone appeared a few times. The chain couples TRBV7-2 to TRBJ2-1; TRBD2 aligns across 9 bases. The CDR3 spans 18 residues. CDR1 and CDR2 (germline): SGHTA, FQGNSA. J lost 7 bases, V lost 4 bases, and 17 bases had no gene match. CDR3 in DNA: TGTGCCAGCAGCTCGATAGCGACTAGCGGCTACAAGAGGAATGAGCAGTTCTTC. Translated, it gives CASSSIATSGYKRNEQFF.

This clone was counted between two and nine times. The chain carries TRBV29-1 and TRBJ2-2, with D perhaps matching TRBD2 (6 bases). V lost 4 bases to trimming and J lost 3 bases, with 9 bases between them. CDR1 and CDR2 from the germline V gene are SQVTM and ANQGSEA. This CDR3 contains 13 residues. In nucleotides, the CDR3 is TGCAGCGTTGCCACTAGCTACACCGGGGAGCTGTTTTTT. The encoded protein is CSVATSYTGELFF.

The V gene is TRBV6-1, the J gene TRBJ2-1; D may be TRBD1 (5 bases). V dropped 8 bases and J dropped 4 bases, with 15 bases sitting between them. CDR1 and CDR2 from the germline V gene are MNHNS and SASEGT. The CDR3 spans 14 residues. CDR3 nucleotides: TGTGCCAGCGGGCGCTGGGGCGATTACAATGAGCAGTTCTTC. This encodes CASGRWGDYNEQFF.

The chain couples TRBV5-1 to TRBJ2-7, with 7 bases identical to TRBD2. The CDR3 is made up of 15 amino acids. Germline V gives CDR1 SGHRS, CDR2 YFSETQ. Unmatched junction bases numbered 5, after V lost 0 bases and J lost 2 bases. The CDR3 DNA sequence: TGCGCCAGCAGCTTGGCCGGGGGGACGGCCTACGAGCAGTACTTC. It encodes CASSLAGGTAYEQYF. The full variable domain, rest sourced from reference TRBV5-1 and TRBJ2-7, is KAGVTQTPRYLIKTRGQQVTLSCSPISGHRSVSWYQQTPGQGLQFLFEYFSETQRNKGNFPGRFSGRQFSNSRSEMNVSTLELGDSALYLCASSLAGGTAYEQYFGPGTRLTVT.

This clone turned up a few times. The CDR3 nucleotides read TGCGCCAGCAGCTTGTTGCAGGGGTTGGAGACCCAGTACTTC. This sequence encodes CASSLLQGLETQYF. The genes are TRBV5-1 and TRBJ2-5; possibly TRBD1 for D (6 bases). CDR3 size: 14 residues. The V gene lost 1 base and the J gene lost 5 bases, with 12 bases spanning the gap. CDR1 and CDR2 from the germline V gene are SGHRS and YFSETQ.

The chain combines TRBV28 with TRBJ2-7; possibly TRBD1 for D (8 bases). The germline V and J ends were trimmed by 4 bases and 1 base, with 14 bases remaining between them. The germline V gene has CDR1 MDHEN and CDR2 SYDVKM. The CDR3 has 15 residues. The CDR3 coding sequence is TGTGCCAGCAGTTCACAGGGGGGGCGGTCCTACGAGCAGTACTTC. Its protein product is CASSSQGGRSYEQYF.

This clone was counted a few times. CDR3 loop: CASSRTDRAQETQYF. In nucleotides, the CDR3 is TGCGCCAGCAGCCGGACGGACAGGGCTCAAGAGACCCAGTACTTC. V is TRBV4-3 and J is TRBJ2-5, with 8 bases lining up with TRBD1. The germline V gene has CDR1 LGHNA and CDR2 YSLEER. The CDR3 runs 15 residues. The V gene end was trimmed by 4 bases and the J gene end by 2 bases; junction bases not matched to a gene: 6.

V is TRBV28 and J is TRBJ1-2; tentatively, D is TRBD1 (6 bases). V was shortened by 3 bases and J by 2 bases, with 10 bases between the two germline ends. The germline V gene encodes CDR1 MDHEN and CDR2 SYDVKM. CDR3 length: 14 residues. CDR3 nucleotide sequence: TGTGCCAGCAGTTTCTTGGACAGAAACTATGGCTACACCTTC. Translation gives CASSFLDRNYGYTF.

V is TRBV28 and J is TRBJ1-1; 8 bases map to TRBD1. Germline CDR1 reads MDHEN; CDR2 reads SYDVKM. The CDR3 runs to 14 residues. The ends lost 6 bases at V and 2 bases at J; junction bases unmatched: 5. The CDR3 region has the DNA TGTGCCAGCAGCTCCGACAGGGGTAACACTGAAGCTTTCTTT. This codes for CASSSDRGNTEAFF.

This clone showed up just a few times. V usage is TRBV30 and J usage is TRBJ2-3; 9 positions agree with TRBD1. Germline CDR1 and CDR2: GTSNPN and SVGIG (reference sequence). The CDR3 sequence is 15 residues long. V shed 5 bases, J shed 2 bases, and the junction held 8 bases outside the gene matches. CDR3 sequence reads: CAWAWGQGLTDTQYF. CDR3 nucleotide sequence: TGTGCCTGGGCCTGGGGACAGGGACTCACAGATACGCAGTATTTT.

This clone showed up just a few times. This chain links TRBV9 with TRBJ1-2; no reliable D call. CDR1 SGDLS and CDR2 YYNGEE come from the germline V gene. There are 13 residues in the CDR3. V gave up 1 base and J gave up 4 bases, with 8 bases separating them. In DNA, the CDR3 is TGTGCCAGCAGCGTACTCCCAGGCTATGGCTACACCTTC. Its protein is CASSVLPGYGYTF.

The chain is built from TRBV7-2 and TRBJ1-4; D might be TRBD1 (5 bases). The CDR3 covers 15 residues. CDR1 and CDR2 (germline): SGHTA, FQGNSA. V gave up 5 bases and J gave up 7 bases, with 17 bases separating them. For the CDR3, the DNA is TGTGCCAGCAGCCGAGGCCGGGCCCAGGGTGAAAAACTGTTTTTT. Its translation: CASSRGRAQGEKLFF.

This clone was picked up a small number of times. V usage is TRBV14 and J usage is TRBJ2-7; 9 nucleotides match TRBD2. Germline V lookup: CDR1 SGHDN, CDR2 FVKESK. The CDR3 runs 14 residues. V gave up 4 bases and J gave up 4 bases; unmatched junction bases: 5. Here the CDR3 reads CASSLSGRGYEQYF. CDR3 coding DNA: TGTGCCAGCAGCCTTAGCGGGAGAGGGTACGAGCAGTACTTC.

The chain has TRBV5-1 and TRBJ2-5; 10 bases align to TRBD2. Germline CDR1 is SGHRS and CDR2 is YFSETQ. The J segment lost 2 bases and the V segment lost 4 bases, leaving 11 bases of the junction unmatched. The CDR3 sequence is 17 residues long. The CDR3 nucleotides are TGCGCCAGCAGCAAGAGCGGGAGGGCCGAGTATCAAGAGACCCAGTACTTC. Its translation is CASSKSGRAEYQETQYF.

This clone has only a few counts. The chain couples TRBV28 to TRBJ2-7, with 10 positions matching TRBD1. CDR1 is MDHEN and CDR2 is SYDVKM in the germline V gene. The CDR3 covers 16 residues. The V and J ends lost 2 bases and 7 bases, in that order; junction bases with no gene match: 11. CDR3 DNA: TGTGCCAGCAGTTTAACCGGGACAGGGGACGACCTGGAGCAGTACTTC. Translating it yields CASSLTGTGDDLEQYF.

The chain recombines TRBV15 with TRBJ2-3; 10 nucleotides match TRBD2. Per germline, CDR1 LNHNV and CDR2 YYDKDF (reference sequence). With 6 bases clipped from V and 2 bases from J, the junction kept 2 bases outside the gene matches. The CDR3 has 14 amino acids. CDR3 sequence reads: CATRAGGVTDTQYF. CDR3 DNA: TGTGCCACCAGAGCGGGAGGGGTCACAGATACGCAGTATTTT.